Listed below are T cell receptor beta chains from one sample, sequenced in a study of blood T cell repertoires in COVID-19. Clones were read by immunoSEQ multiplex PCR, and TCRdb kept only the in-frame ones, dropping some. The sample gives 200,000 to 250,000 clones, about 80% of which show up once; roughly 7.6% is in the top ten. The specimen was peripheral blood. Every receptor here comes from a woman older than 75 with COVID-19, enrolled during active disease. The conserved cysteine and the conserved F or W are not part of the CDR3 here. Each record gives: V gene, CDR3 protein.

TRBV3-1/TRBV3-2,ASSQTGGAGGYT
TRBV28,ASRFLDQTVYGYT
TRBV5-6,ASSLGLLETQY
TRBV29-1,SVQVANTEAF
TRBV12-3/TRBV12-4,ASKQGASNEQF
TRBV6-5,ASRTGTAIYEQY
TRBV29-1,SVGPRF
TRBV29-1,SVDLRVSGTGELF
TRBV20-1,SASLQERSPLH
TRBV5-4,ASRNGLAGSYEQY
TRBV12-3/TRBV12-4,ASSLFAVGEAF
TRBV5-1,ASSLGQNNEKLF
TRBV20-1,SAGDSYGYT
TRBV15,ATSRGGLALEQY
TRBV27,ASRGTGRYGYT
TRBV28,ASCPWLGQGNTIY
TRBV5-1,ASSGQGSSYEQY
TRBV18,ASSPGFGQLGVGEKLF
TRBV5-1,ASSPDWTPSNEKLF
TRBV5-4,ASSAGQAGLTYNEQF
TRBV21-1,ASRGLCGQY
TRBV4-1,ASSQGRGTQY
TRBV5-6,ASSFPSSYEQY
TRBV19,ASKPGGNSPLH
TRBV6-5,ASSRTGGIVGQY
TRBV5-6,ASSLAPGRTTDTQY
TRBV3-1/TRBV3-2,ASSPRLAVPSYEQY
TRBV29-1,SAPAQMNTEAF
TRBV7-2,ASSLGPTGGT
TRBV29-1,SVLLAARTDTQY
TRBV24-1,ATSDRDRVINNQPQH
TRBV4-1,ASSQAEEGYGYT
TRBV3-1/TRBV3-2,ASSVAYEQY
TRBV2,ASTRQGRNTEAF
TRBV3-1/TRBV3-2,ASSLPGNEQF
TRBV19,ASSTSLGQGSGANVLT
TRBV5-5,ASSLSPASGRVEGANVLT
TRBV19,ASGTSYSNQPQH
TRBV20-1,SALDRAEQY
TRBV27,ASSASGAQETQY
TRBV9,ASSPGGGPDTQY
TRBV18,ASSGSPGNTIY
TRBV19,ASSPLAPSYNEQF
TRBV23-1,ASSRPQDHPGEPHEQY
TRBV7-9,ASSLTGAYGYT
TRBV18,ASSSTGDRGSVAF
TRBV6-1,ASSEARLAGGQETQY
TRBV5-1,ASSPRTGNTGELF
TRBV5-1,ASSLAGDETQY